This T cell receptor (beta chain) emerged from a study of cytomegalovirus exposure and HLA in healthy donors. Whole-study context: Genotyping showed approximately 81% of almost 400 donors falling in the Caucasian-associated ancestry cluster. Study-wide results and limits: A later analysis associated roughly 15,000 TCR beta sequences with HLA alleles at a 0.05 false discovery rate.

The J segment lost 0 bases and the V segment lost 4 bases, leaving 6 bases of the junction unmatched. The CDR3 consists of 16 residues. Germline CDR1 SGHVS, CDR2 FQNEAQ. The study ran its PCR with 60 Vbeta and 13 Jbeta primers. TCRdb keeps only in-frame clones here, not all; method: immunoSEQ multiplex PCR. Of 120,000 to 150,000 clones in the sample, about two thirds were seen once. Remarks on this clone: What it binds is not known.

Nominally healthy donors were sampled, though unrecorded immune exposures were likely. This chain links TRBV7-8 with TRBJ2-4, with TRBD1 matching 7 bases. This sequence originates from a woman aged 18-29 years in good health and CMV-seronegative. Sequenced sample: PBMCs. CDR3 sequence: CASSSRQGLAKNIQYF. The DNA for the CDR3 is TGTGCCAGCAGCTCTCGACAGGGTCTAGCCAAAAACATTCAGTACTTC. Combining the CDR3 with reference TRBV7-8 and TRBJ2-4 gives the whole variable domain GAGVSQSPRYKVAKRGQDVALRCDPISGHVSLFWYQQALGQGPEFLTYFQNEAQLDKSGLPSDRFFAERPEGSVSTLKIQRTQQEDSAVYLCASSSRQGLAKNIQYFGAGTRLSVL.